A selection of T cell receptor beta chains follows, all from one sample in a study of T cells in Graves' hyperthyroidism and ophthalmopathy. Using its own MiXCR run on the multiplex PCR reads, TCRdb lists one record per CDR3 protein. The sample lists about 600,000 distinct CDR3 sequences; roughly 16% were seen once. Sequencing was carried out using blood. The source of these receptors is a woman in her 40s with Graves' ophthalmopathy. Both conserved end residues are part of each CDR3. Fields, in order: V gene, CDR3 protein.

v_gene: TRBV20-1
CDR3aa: CSVTSAGVATQYF

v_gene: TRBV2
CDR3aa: CASSGADDGTYGYTF

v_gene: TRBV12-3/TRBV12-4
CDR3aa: CASSFRGTGVNSNQPQHF

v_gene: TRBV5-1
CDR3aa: CASSPQRAGNTEAFF

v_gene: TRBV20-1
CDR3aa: CSAMLRPRPEGEQYF

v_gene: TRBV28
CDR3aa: CASSLGGPGNEQFF

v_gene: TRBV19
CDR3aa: CASSAQGEETQYF

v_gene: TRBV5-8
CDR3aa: CASSHAGTGENEQYF

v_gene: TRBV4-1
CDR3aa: CASSQGSSGASRGEQYF

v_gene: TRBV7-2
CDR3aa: CASSLGRVDQPQHF

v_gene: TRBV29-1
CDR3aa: CSVLKQGYGYTF

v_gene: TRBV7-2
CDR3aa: CASSSSTSARYIYNEQFF

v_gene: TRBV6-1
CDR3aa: CASSAGTGGHEQFF

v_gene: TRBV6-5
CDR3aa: CASSYSDSSYEQYF

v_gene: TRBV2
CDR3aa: CASRAWTATYEQYF

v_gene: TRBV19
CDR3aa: CASSILGTTPTNTGELFF

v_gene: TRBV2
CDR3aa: CASSEDRGLQETQYF

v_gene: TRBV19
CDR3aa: CASSVRTGHGTEAFF

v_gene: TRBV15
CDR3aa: CATSLQANEKLFF

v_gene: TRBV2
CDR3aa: CASREGQETEAFF

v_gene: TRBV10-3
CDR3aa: CAIKGQGGPQETQYF

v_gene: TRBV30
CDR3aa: CAWRNSAGGWYGYTF

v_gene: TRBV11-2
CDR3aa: CASSSTLVPAFF

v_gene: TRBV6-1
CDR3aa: CASTPRAADHTDTQYF

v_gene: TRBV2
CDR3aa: CASDVPGGGSAEAFF

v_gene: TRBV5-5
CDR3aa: CASSLIIMNTEAFF

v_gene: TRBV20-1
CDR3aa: CSASWGSYGYTF

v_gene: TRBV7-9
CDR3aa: CASSWLGADADTQYF

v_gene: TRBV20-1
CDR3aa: CSAIPPSGTVFGYTF